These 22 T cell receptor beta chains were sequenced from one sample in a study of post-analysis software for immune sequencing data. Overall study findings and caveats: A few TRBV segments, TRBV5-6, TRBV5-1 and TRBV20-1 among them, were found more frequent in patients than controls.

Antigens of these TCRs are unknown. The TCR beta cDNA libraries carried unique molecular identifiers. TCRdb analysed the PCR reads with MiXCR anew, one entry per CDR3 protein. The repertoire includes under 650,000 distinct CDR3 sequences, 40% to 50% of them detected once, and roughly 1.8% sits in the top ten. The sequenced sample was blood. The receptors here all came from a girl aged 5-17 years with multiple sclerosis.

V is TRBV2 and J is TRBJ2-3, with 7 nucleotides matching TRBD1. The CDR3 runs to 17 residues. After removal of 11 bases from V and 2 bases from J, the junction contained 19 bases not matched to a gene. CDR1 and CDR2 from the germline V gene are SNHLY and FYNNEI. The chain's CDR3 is CARRTWEPGQSTDTQYF. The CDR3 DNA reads TGTGCCCGACGAACGTGGGAACCGGGACAGTCCACAGATACGCAGTATTTT.

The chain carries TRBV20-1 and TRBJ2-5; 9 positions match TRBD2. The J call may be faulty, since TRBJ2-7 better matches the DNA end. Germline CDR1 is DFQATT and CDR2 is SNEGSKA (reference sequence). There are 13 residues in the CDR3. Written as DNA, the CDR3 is TGCAGTGCTAGGCGGGGGGGCGACTACGAGCAGTACTTC. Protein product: CSARRGGDYEQYF.

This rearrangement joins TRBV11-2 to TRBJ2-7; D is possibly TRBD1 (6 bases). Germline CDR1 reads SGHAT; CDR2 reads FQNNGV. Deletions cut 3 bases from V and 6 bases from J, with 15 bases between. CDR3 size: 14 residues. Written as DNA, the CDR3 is TGTGCCAGCAGCTTGGACAGCGCAGATTTCGAGCAGTACTTC. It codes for CASSLDSADFEQYF.

The CDR3 DNA follows: TGTGCCAGCAGTTTAGGAATAGCGGGAGGCAATGAGCAGTTCTTC. Protein sequence: CASSLGIAGGNEQFF. The chain recombines TRBV28 with TRBJ2-1, with 10 bases identical to TRBD2. The CDR3 has 15 residues. V lost 2 bases to trimming and J lost 6 bases; unmatched junction nucleotides: 4. Per the germline V gene, CDR1 is MDHEN and CDR2 is SYDVKM. Drawing the rest from reference TRBV28 and TRBJ2-1, the complete variable domain is DVKVTQSSRYLVKRTGEKVFLECVQDMDHENMFWYRQDPGLGLRLIYFSYDVKMKEKGDIPEGYSVSREKKERFSLILESASTNQTSMYLCASSLGIAGGNEQFFGPGTRLTVL.

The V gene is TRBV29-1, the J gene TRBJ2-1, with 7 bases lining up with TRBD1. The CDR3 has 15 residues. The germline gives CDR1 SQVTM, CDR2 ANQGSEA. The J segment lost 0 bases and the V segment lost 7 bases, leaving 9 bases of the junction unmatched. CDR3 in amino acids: CSATQDRRSYNEQFF. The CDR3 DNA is TGCAGCGCCACTCAGGACAGGCGCTCCTACAATGAGCAGTTCTTC.

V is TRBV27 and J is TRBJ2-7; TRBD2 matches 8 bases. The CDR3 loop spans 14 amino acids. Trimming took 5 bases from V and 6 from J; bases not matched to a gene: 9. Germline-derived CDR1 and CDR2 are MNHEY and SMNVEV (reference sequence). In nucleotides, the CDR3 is TGTGCCAGCAGTCCCGTAGCGGGAAGTGGCGAGCAGTACTTC. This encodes CASSPVAGSGEQYF.

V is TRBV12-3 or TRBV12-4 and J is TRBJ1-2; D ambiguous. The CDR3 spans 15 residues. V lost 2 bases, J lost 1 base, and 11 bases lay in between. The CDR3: CASSLRRNYNYGYTF. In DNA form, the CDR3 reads TGTGCCAGCAGTTTAAGGCGGAATTATAACTATGGCTACACCTTC.

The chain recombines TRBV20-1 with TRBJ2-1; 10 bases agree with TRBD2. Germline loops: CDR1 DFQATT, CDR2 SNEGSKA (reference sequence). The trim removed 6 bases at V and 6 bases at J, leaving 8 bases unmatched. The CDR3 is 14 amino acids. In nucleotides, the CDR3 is TGCAGTGCCGCGAGGGGACTAGCGTCCAATGAGCAGTTCTTC. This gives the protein CSAARGLASNEQFF.

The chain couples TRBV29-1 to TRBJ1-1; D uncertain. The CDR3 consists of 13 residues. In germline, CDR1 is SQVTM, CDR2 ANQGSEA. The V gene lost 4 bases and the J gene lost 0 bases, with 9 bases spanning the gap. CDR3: CSVAGRLNTEAFF. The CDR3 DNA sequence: TGCAGCGTTGCTGGCCGATTGAACACTGAAGCTTTCTTT.

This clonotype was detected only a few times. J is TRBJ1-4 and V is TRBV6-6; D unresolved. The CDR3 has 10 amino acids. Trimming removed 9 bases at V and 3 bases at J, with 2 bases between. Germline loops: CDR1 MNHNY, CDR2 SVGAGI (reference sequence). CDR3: CARPNEKLFF. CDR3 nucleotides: TGTGCCAGGCCTAATGAAAAACTGTTTTTT.

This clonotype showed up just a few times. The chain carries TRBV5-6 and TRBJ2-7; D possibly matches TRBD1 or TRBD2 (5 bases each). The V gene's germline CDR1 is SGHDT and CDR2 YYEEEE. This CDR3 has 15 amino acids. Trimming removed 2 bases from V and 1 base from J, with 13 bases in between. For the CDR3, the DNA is TGTGCCAGCAGCTTTGATCCGGGACGGTCCTACGAGCAGTACTTC. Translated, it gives CASSFDPGRSYEQYF.

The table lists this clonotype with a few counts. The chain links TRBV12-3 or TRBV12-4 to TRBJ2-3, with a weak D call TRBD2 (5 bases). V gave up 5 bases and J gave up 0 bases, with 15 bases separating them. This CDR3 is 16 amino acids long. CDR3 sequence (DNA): TGTGCCAGCAGTACCACGAGGGAGTCTAGCACAGATACGCAGTATTTT. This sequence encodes CASSTTRESSTDTQYF.

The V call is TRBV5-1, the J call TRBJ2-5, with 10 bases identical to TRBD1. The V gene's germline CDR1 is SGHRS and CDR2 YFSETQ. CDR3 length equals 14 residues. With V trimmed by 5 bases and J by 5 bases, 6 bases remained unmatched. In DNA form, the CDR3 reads TGCGCCAGCAGAAATGGGACAGGGGTGGAGACCCAGTACTTC. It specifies CASRNGTGVETQYF.

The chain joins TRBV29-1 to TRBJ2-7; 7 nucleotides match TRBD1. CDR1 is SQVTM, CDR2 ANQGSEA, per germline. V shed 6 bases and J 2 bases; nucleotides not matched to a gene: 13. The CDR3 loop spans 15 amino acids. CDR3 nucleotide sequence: TGCAGCGTCTCTAGGGACAGTTCTTTTGCCTACGAGCAGTACTTC. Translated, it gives CSVSRDSSFAYEQYF.

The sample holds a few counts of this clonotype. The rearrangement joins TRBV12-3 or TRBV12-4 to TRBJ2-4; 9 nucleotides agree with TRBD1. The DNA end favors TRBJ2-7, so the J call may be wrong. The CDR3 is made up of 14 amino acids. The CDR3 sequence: CASSSDRGTYEQYF. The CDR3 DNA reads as TGTGCCAGCAGTTCGGACAGGGGCACCTACGAGCAGTACTTC.

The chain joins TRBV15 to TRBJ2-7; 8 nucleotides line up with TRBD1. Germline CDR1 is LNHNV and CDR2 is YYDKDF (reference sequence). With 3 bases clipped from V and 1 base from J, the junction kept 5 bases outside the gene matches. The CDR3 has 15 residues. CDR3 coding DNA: TGTGCCACCAGCAGGTCCGGGACAGGATCCTACGAGCAGTACTTC. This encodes CATSRSGTGSYEQYF.

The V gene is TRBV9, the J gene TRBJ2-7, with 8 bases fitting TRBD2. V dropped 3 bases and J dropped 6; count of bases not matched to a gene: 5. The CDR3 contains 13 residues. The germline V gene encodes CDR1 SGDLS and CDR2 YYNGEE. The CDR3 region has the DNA TGTGCCAGCAGCGCAGACAGCGGGGGCGAGCAGTACTTC. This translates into CASSADSGGEQYF.

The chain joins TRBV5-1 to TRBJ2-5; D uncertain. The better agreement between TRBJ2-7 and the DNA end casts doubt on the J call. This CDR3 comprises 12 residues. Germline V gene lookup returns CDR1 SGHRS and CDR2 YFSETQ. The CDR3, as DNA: TGCGCCAGCAGCTCTGACGGTCCCGAGCAGTACTTC. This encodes CASSSDGPEQYF.

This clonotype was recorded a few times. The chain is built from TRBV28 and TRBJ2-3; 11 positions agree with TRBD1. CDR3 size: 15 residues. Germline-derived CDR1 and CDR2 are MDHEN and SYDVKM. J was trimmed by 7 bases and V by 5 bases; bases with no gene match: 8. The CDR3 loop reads CASSVAGTGGNTQYF. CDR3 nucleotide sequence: TGTGCCAGCAGTGTAGCCGGGACAGGGGGGAATACGCAGTATTTT.

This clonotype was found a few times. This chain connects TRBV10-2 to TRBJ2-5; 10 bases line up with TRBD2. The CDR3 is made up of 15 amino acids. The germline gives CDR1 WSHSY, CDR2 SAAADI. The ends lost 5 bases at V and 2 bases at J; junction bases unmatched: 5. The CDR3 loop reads CASSQAGGRQETQYF. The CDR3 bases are TGCGCCAGCAGTCAAGCGGGAGGGCGACAAGAGACCCAGTACTTC.

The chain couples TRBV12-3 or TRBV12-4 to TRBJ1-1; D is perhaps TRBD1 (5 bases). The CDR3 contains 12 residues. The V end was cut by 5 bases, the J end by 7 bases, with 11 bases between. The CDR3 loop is CASSPWGFEAFF. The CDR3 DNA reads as TGTGCCAGCAGTCCTTGGGGGTTTGAAGCTTTCTTT.

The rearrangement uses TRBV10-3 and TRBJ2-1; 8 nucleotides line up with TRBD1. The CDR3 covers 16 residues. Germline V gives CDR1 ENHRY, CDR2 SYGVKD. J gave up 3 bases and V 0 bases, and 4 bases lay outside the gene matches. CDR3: CAISESTGGLYNEQFF. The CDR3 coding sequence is TGTGCCATCAGTGAGTCAACAGGGGGTCTCTACAATGAGCAGTTCTTC.